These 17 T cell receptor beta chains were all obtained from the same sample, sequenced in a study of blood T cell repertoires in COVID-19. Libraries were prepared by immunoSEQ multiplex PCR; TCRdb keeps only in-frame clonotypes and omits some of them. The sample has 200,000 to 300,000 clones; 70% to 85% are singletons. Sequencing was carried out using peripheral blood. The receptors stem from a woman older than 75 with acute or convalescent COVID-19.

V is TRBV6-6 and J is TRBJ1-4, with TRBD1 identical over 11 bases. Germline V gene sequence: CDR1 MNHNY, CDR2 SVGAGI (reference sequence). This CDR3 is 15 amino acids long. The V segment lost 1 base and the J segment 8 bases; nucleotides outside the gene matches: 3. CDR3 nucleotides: TGTGCCAGCAGTTACTGGGACAGGGGGAACGAAAAACTGTTTTTT. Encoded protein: CASSYWDRGNEKLFF.

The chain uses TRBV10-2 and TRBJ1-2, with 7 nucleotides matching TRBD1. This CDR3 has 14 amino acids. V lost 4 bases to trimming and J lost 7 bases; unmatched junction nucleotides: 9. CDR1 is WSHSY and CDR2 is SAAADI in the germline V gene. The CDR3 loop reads CASSGTGDGGGYTF. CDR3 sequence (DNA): TGCGCCAGCAGTGGAACAGGGGACGGGGGTGGCTACACCTTC.

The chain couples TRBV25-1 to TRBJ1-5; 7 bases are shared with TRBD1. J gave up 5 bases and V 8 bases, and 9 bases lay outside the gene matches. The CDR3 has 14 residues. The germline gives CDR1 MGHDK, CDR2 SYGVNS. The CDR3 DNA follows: TGTGCCAGCGCCCAGACAGGGAACTATCAGCCCCAGCATTTT. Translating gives CASAQTGNYQPQHF.

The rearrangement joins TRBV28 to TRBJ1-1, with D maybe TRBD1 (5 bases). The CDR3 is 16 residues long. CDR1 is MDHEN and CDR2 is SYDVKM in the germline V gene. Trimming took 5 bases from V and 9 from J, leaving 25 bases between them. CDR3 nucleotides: TGTGCCAGCAGTGTACCTTCGGGGGGGGTCCCCGAACAAGCTTTCTTT. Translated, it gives CASSVPSGGVPEQAFF.

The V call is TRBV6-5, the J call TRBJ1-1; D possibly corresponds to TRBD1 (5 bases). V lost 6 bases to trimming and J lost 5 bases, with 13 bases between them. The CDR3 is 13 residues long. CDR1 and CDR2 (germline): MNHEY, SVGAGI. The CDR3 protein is CASSRDVGTEAFF. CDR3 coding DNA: TGTGCCAGCAGCAGGGATGTTGGGACTGAAGCTTTCTTT.

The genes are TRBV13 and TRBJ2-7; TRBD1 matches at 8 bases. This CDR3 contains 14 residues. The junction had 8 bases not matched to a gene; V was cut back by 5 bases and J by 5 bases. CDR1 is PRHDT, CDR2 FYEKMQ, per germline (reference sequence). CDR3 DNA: TGTGCCAGCAGCCCCATAACAGGGGGGCACGAGCAGTACTTC. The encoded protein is CASSPITGGHEQYF.

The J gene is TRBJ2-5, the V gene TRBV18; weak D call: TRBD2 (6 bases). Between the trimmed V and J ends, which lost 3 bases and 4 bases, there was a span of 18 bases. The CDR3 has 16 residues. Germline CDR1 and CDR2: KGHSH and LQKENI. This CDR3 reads CASSPLASSEGETQYF. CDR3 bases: TGTGCCAGCTCACCTCTCGCGAGTTCGGAGGGAGAGACCCAGTACTTC.

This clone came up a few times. The CDR3 DNA reads TGTGCCACTAGGGGGTTCGGGACTAGCGCCAATGAGCAGTTCTTC. Protein sequence: CATRGFGTSANEQFF. This chain uses TRBV6-5 with TRBJ2-1; TRBD2 agrees at 10 bases. V shed 10 bases and J 6 bases; nucleotides not matched to a gene: 12. This CDR3 contains 15 residues. CDR1 is MNHEY, CDR2 SVGAGI, per germline.

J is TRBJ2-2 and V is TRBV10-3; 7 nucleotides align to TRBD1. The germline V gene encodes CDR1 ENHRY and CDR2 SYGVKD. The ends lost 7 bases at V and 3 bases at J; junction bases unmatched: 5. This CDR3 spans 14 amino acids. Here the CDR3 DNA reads TGTGCCATCAAAGGACAGGCCGACACCGGGGAGCTGTTTTTT. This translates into CAIKGQADTGELFF.

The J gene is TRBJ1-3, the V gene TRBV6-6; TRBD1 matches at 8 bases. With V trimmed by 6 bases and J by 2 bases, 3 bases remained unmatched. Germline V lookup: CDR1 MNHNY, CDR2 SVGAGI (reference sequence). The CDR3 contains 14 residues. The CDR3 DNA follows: TGTGCCAGCAGACCGACAGGGGCTGGAAACACCATATATTTT. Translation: CASRPTGAGNTIYF.

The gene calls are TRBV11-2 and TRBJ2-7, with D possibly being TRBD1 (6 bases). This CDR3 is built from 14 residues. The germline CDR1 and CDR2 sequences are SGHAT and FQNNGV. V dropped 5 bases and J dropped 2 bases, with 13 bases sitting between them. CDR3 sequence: CASSPRTDTYEQYF. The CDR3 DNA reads TGTGCCAGCAGCCCTAGGACAGACACCTACGAGCAGTACTTC.

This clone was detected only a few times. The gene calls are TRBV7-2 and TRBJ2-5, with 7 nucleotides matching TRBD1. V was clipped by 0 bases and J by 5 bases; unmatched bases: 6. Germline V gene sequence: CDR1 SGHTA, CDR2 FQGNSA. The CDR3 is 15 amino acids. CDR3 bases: TGTGCCAGCAGCTTAGCGTTAGGGGGCAGGGAGACCCAGTACTTC. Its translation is CASSLALGGRETQYF.

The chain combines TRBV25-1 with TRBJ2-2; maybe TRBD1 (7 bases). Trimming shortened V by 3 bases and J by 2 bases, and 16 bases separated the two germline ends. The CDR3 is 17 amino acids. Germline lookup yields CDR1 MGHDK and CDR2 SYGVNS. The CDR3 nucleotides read TGTGCCAGCAGTGATAGATCAGGGGGACTCAACACCGGGGAGCTGTTTTTT. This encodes CASSDRSGGLNTGELFF.

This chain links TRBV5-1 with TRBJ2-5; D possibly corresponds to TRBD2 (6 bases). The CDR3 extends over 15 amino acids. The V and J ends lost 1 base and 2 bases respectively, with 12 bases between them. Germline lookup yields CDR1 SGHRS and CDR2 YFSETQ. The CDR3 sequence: CASSLTGRTQETQYF. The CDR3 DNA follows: TGCGCCAGCAGCTTGACCGGGAGAACACAAGAGACCCAGTACTTC.

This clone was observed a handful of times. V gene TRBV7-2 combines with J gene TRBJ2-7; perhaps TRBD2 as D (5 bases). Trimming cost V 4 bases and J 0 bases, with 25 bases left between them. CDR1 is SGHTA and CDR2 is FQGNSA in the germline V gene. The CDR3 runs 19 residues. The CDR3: CASSSFLSARRVGSYEQYF. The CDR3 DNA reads TGTGCCAGCAGCTCGTTTCTTAGCGCACGGCGCGTCGGCTCCTACGAGCAGTACTTC.

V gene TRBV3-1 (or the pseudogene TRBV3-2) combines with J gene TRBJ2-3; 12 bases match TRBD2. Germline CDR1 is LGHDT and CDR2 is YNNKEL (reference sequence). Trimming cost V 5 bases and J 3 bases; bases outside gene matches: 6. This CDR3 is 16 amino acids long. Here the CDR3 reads CASSATTSGRTDTQYF. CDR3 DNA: TGTGCCAGCAGCGCCACGACTAGCGGGAGAACAGATACGCAGTATTTT.

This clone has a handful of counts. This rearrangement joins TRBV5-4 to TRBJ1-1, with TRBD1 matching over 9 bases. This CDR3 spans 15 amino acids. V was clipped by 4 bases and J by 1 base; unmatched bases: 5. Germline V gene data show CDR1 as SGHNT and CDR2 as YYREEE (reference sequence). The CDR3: CASSTGTGRNTEAFF. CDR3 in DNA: TGTGCCAGCAGCACGGGGACAGGGCGGAACACTGAAGCTTTCTTT. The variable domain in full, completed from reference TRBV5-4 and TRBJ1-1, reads ETGVTQSPTHLIKTRGQQVTLRCSSQSGHNTVSWYQQALGQGPQFIFQYYREEENGRGNFPPRFSGLQFPNYSSELNVNALELDDSALYLCASSTGTGRNTEAFFGQGTRLTVV.